The source of this T cell receptor beta chain is a study of CD8+ T cells in alopecia areata. Germline V CDR1 and CDR2: LGHNA, YSLEER. V was trimmed by 0 bases and J by 4 bases, leaving 7 bases between them. This CDR3 has 14 amino acids. This clone was found a few times. The authors sorted CD4+ and CD8+ T cells from PBMCs. The authors extracted RNA and reverse transcribed it into cDNA as the sequencing template. Produced via immunoSEQ multiplex PCR; TCRdb's table is partial and in-frame only. The data show 120,000 or so clones, roughly three fifths seen once. The starting material was CD4+ T cells sorted from blood, obtained at week 0. The chain is built from TRBV4-3 and TRBJ1-5; the D is unclear. The clonotype originates from a human donor with alopecia areata. The chain's CDR3 is CASSQDNVNQPQHF. The CDR3 coding sequence is TGCGCCAGCAGCCAAGATAACGTTAATCAGCCCCAGCATTTT.